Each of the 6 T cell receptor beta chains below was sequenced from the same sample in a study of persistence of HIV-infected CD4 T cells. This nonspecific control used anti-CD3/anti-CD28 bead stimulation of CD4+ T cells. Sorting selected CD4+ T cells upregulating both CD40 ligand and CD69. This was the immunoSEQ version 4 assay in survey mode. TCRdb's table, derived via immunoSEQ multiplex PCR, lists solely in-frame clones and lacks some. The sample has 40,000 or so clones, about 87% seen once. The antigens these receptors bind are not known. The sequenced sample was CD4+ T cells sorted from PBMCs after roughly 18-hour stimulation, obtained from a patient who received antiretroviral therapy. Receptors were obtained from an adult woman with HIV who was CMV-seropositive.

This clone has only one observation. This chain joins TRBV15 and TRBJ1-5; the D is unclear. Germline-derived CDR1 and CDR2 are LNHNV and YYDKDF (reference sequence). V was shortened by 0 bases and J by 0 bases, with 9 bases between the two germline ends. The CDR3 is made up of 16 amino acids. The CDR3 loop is CATSRDRTVSNQPQHF. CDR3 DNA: TGTGCCACCAGCAGAGATAGGACGGTTAGCAATCAGCCCCAGCATTTT.

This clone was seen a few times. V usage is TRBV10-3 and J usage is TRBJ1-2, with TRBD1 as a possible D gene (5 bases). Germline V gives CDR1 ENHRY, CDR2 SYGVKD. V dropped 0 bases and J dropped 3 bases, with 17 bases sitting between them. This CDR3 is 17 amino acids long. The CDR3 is CAISESSQTAKYYGYTF. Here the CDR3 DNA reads TGTGCCATCAGTGAGTCCAGTCAGACAGCTAAATACTATGGCTACACCTTC.

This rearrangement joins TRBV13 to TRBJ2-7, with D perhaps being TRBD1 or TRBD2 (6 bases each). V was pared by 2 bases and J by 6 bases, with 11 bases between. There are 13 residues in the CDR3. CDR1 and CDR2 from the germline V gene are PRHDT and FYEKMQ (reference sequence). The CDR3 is CASSLRGEVEQYF. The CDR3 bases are TGTGCCAGCAGCTTAAGGGGGGAAGTCGAGCAGTACTTC.

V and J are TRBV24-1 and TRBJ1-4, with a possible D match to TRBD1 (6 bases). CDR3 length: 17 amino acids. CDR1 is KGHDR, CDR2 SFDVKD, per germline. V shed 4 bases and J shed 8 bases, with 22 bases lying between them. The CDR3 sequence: CATSEASGGLGYEKLFF. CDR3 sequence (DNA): TGTGCCACCAGTGAGGCGTCTGGGGGGCTCGGTTACGAAAAACTGTTTTTT.

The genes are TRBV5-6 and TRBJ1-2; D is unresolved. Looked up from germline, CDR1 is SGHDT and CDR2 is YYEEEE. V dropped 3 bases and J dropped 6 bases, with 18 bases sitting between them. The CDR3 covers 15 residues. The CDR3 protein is CASSYKPGSVDGYTF. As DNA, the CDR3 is TGTGCCAGCAGCTACAAACCGGGGTCGGTTGATGGCTACACCTTC. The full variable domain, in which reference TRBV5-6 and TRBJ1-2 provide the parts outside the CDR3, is DAGVTQSPTHLIKTRGQQVTLRCSPKSGHDTVSWYQQALGQGPQFIFQYYEEEERQRGNFPDRFSGHQFPNYSSELNVNALLLGDSALYLCASSYKPGSVDGYTFGSGTRLTVV.

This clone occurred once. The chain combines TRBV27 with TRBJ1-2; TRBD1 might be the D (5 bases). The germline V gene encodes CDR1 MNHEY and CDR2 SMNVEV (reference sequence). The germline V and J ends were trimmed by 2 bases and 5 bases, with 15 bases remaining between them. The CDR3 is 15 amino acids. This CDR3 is CASSLLSGGRYGYTF. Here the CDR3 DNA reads TGTGCCAGCAGTTTACTGAGCGGGGGGAGATATGGCTACACCTTC.